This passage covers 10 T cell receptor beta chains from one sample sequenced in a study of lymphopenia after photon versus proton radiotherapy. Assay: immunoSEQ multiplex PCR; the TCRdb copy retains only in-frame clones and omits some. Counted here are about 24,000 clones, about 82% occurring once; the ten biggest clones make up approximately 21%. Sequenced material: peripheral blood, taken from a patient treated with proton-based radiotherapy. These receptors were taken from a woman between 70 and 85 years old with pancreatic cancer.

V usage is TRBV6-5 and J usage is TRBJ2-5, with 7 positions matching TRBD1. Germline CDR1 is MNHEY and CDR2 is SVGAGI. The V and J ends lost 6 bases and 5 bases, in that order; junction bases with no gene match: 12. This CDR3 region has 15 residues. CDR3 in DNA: TGTGCCAGCAGGCCCGACAGGGCCATCAAGGAGACCCAGTACTTC. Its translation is CASRPDRAIKETQYF.

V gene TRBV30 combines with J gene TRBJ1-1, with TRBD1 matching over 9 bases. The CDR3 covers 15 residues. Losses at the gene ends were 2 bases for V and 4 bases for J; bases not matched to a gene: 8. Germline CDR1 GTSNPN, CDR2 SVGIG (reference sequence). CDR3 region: CAWSYKGQGITEAFF. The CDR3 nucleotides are TGTGCCTGGAGTTATAAGGGACAGGGAATCACTGAAGCTTTCTTT.

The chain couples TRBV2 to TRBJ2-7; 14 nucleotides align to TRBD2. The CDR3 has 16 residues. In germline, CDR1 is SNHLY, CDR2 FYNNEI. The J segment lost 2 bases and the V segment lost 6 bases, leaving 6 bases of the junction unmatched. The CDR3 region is CASRTPGLAGAYEQYF. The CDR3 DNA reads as TGTGCCAGCAGGACCCCGGGACTAGCGGGGGCCTACGAGCAGTACTTC.

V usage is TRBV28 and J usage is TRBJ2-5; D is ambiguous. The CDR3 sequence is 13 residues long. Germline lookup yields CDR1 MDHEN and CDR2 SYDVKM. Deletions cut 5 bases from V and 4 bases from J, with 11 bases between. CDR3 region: CASSTPSVETQYF. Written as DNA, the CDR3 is TGTGCCAGCAGTACCCCTTCCGTAGAGACCCAGTACTTC.

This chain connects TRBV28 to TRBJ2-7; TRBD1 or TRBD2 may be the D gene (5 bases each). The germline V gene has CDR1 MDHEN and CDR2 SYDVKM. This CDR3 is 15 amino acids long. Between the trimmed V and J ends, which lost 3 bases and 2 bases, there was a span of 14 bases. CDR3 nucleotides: TGTGCCAGCAGTTTGGGGACCCAGGGACCCTACGAGCAGTACTTC. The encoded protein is CASSLGTQGPYEQYF.

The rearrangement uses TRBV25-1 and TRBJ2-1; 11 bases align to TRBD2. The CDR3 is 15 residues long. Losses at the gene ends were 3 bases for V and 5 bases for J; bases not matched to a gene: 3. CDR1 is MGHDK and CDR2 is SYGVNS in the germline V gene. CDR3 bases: TGTGCCAGCAGTGATGCGACTAGCGGGGACAATGAGCAGTTCTTC. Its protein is CASSDATSGDNEQFF.

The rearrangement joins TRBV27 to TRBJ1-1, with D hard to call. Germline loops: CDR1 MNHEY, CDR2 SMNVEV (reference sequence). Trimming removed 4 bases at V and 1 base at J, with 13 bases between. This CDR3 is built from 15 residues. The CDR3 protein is CASSSMVRQNTEAFF. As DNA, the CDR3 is TGTGCCAGCAGTTCAATGGTGCGACAGAACACTGAAGCTTTCTTT.

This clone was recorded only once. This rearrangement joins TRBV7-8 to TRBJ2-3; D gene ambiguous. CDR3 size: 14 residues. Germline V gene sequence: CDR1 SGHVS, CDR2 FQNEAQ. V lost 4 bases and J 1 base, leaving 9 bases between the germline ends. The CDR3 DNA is TGTGCCAGCAGCTCAGTCGAAGGCACAGATACGCAGTATTTT. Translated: CASSSVEGTDTQYF.

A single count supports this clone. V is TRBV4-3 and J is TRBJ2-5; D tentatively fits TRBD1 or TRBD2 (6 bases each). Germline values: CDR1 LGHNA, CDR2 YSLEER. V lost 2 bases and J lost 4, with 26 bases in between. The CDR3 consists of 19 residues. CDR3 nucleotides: TGCGCCAGCAGCCAAAGGTTGGCGGGGTTCCAGGGGTCTTTAGAGACCCAGTACTTC. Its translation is CASSQRLAGFQGSLETQYF.

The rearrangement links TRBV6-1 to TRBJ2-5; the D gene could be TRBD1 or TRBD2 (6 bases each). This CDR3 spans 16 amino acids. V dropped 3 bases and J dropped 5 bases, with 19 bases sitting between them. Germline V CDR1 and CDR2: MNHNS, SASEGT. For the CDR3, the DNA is TGTGCCAGCAGTGAGGTCCCGGGGGCGCCGAAGGAGACCCAGTACTTC. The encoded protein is CASSEVPGAPKETQYF.